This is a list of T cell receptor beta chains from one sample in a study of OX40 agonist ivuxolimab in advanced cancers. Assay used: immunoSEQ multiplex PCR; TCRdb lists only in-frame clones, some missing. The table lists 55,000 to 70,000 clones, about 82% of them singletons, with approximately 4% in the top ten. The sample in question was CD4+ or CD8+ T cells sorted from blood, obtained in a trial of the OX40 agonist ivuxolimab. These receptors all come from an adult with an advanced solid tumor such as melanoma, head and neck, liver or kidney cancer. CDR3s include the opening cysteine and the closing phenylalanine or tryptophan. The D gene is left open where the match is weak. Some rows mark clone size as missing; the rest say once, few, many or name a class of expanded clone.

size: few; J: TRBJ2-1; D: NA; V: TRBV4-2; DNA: TGTGCCAGCAGCCAAGAGGGGCCAGCGGCCTCCTACAATGAGCAGTTCTTC; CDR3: CASSQEGPAASYNEQFF
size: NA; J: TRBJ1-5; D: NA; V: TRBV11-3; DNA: TGTGCCAGCAGCTTAAACGATCAGCCCCAGCATTTT; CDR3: CASSLNDQPQHF
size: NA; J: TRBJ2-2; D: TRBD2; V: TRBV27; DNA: TGTGCCAGCTCTAACCTGGGACTAGCGGGAGAAACCGGGGAGCTGTTTTTT; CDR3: CASSNLGLAGETGELFF
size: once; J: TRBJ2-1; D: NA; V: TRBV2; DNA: TGTGCCAGCAGTGAAAGGACCCGAGAGAGCTCCTACAATGAGCAGTTCTTC; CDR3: CASSERTRESSYNEQFF
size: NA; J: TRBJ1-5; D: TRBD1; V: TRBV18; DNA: TGTGCCAGCTCACCCGGGACAGGGGATCTGTTCAATCAGCCCCAGCATTTT; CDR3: CASSPGTGDLFNQPQHF
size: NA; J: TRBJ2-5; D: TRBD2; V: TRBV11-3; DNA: TGTGCCAGCAGCTTAGGGGACTGGATCCTAGCGGGAGGGCCCGAGACCCAGTACTTC; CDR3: CASSLGDWILAGGPETQYF
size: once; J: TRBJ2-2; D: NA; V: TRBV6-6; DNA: TGTGCCAGCAGTTACTCGGTCGGGGAGCTGTTTTTT; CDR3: CASSYSVGELFF
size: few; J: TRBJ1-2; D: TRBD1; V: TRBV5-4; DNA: TGTGCCAGCAGCACTGGGACAGGGGCCTCGAGGTGGGGCTACACCTTC; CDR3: CASSTGTGASRWGYTF
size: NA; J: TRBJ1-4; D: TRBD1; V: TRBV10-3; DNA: TGTGCCATCAGTGACTCAGGGGGGAGGGCTGAAAAACTGTTTTTT; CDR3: CAISDSGGRAEKLFF
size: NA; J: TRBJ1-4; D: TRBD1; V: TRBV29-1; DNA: TGCAGCGTTGTGGCAGGGGGTGAAAAACTGTTTTTT; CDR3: CSVVAGGEKLFF
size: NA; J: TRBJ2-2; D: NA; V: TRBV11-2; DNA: TGTGCCAGCAGCTCGGCGGTGGAGGTTTTGGACACCGGGGAGCTGTTTTTT; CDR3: CASSSAVEVLDTGELFF
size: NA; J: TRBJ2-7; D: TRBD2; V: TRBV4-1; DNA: TGCGCCAGCAGCCAAGGAGGCGGGAGGAGGGGAGAGCAGTACTTC; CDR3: CASSQGGGRRGEQYF
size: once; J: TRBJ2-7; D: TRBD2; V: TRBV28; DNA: TGTGCCAGCAGTCGACATATCGGGAGGAGAGCCTACGAGCAGTACTTC; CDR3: CASSRHIGRRAYEQYF
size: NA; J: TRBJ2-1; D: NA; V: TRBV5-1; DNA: TGCGCCAGCAGTACCGGGATCCGGGACACTTACAATGAGCAGTTCTTC; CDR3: CASSTGIRDTYNEQFF
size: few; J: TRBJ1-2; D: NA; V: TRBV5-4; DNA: TGTGCCTACCTGCTGGGAAGGGGGAAGGGCTATGGCTACACCTTC; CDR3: CAYLLGRGKGYGYTF
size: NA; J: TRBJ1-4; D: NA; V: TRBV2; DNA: TGTGCCAGCAGCCGATGGCTTGAAAAACTGTTTTTT; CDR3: CASSRWLEKLFF
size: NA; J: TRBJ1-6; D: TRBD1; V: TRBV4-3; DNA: TGCGCCAGCAGCCGCGGGACAGGGAAGAATTCACCCCTCCACTTT; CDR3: CASSRGTGKNSPLHF
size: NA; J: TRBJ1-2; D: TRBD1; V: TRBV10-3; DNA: TGTGCCATCAGATGGGACAGCGACTTCTATGGCTACACCTTC; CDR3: CAIRWDSDFYGYTF
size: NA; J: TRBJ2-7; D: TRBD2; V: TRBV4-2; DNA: TGTGCCAGCAGCCTCGGGAGGGCCTACGAGCAGTACTTC; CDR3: CASSLGRAYEQYF
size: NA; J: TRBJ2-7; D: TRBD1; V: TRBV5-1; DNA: TGCGCCAGCAGCTTCACAGGGGGCGGATACGAGCAGTACTTC; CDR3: CASSFTGGGYEQYF
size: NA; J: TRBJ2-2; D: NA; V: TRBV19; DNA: TGTGCCAGTAGTATTTGGGCCCACACCGGGGAGCTGTTTTTT; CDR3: CASSIWAHTGELFF
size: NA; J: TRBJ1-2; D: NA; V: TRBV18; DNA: TGTGCCAGCTCACCAAGTCTTGGGACCTATGGCTACACCTTC; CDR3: CASSPSLGTYGYTF
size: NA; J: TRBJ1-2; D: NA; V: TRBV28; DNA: TGTGCCAGCAGTTCCGTGGAGGGGCTGTACTATGGCTACACCTTC; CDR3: CASSSVEGLYYGYTF
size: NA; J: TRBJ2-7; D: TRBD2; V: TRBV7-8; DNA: TGTGCCAGCAGCTTATCTGGCGGGAGGGTCTACGAGCAGTACTTC; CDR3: CASSLSGGRVYEQYF
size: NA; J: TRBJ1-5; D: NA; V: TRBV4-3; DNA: TGCGCCAGCAGCCAAGATTTTAGCAATCAGCCCCAGCATTTT; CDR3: CASSQDFSNQPQHF
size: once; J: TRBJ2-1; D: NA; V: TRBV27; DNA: TGTGCCAGCAGACAAAACAATGAGCAGTTCTTC; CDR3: CASRQNNEQFF
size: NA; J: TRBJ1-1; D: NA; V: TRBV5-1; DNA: TGCGCCAGCAGCTTGGAGGGTCGCCGCACTGAAGCTTTCTTT; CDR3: CASSLEGRRTEAFF
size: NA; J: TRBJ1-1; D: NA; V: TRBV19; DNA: TGTGCCAGTAGTATAGAGTACAGGGCCTACACTGAAGCTTTCTTT; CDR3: CASSIEYRAYTEAFF
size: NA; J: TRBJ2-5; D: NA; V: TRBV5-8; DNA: TGTGCCAGCAGCTTCAGGGTTGAGACCCAGTACTTC; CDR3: CASSFRVETQYF
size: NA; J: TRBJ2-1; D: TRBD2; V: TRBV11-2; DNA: TGTGCCAGCCGACTAGCGGGAGGTAATGAGCAGTTCTTC; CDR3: CASRLAGGNEQFF
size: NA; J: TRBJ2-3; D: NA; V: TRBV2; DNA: TGTGCCAGCACCCGGGATAACGGAGCAGATACGCAGTATTTT; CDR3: CASTRDNGADTQYF
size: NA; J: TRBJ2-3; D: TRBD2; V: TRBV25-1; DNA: TGTGCCAGCAGTTACTTTAGCGGGGGAGAAGCAGATACGCAGTATTTT; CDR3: CASSYFSGGEADTQYF
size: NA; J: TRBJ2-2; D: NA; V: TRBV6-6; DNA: TGTGCCAGCAGTTACTCAGGCGCCAGGGCGGACGGGGAGCTGTTTTTT; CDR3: CASSYSGARADGELFF
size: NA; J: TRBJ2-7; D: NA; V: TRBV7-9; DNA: TGTGCCAGCAGCTCCCCGACAGGAACCCTCCTCGAGCAGTACTTC; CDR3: CASSSPTGTLLEQYF
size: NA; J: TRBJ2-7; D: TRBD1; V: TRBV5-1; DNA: TGCGCCAGCGGCCCAACGGGACAGGAGTCCTACGAGCAGTACTTC; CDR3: CASGPTGQESYEQYF
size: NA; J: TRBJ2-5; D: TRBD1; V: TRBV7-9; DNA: TGTGCCAGCACCAGTGGACAGGCAGAGTGGGAGACCCAGTACTTC; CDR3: CASTSGQAEWETQYF
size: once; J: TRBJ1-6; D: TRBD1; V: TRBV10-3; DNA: TGTGCCATCAGTGAGCGTCAGGGGGTGGTGGATAATTCACCCCTCCACTTT; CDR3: CAISERQGVVDNSPLHF
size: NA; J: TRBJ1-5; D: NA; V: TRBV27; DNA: TGTGCCAGCCGTAATCCGGGGGCCGATCAGCCCCAGCATTTT; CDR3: CASRNPGADQPQHF
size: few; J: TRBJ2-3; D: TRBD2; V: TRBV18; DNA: TGTGCCAGCTCACCAATCGGGGGGAGCACAGATACGCAGTATTTT; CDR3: CASSPIGGSTDTQYF
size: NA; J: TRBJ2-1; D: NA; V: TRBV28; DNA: TGTGCCAGCAGTTTAGGAGACAATACCTACAATGAGCAGTTCTTC; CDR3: CASSLGDNTYNEQFF
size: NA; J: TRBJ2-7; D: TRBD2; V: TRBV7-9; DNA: TGTGCTGTGACCGGTAGCGGGAGTGGGAGCTACGAGCAGTACTTC; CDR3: CAVTGSGSGSYEQYF
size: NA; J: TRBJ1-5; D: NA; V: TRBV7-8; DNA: TGTGCCAGCAGCCGCGTCACGGCTGACGAGCCCCAGCATTTT; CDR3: CASSRVTADEPQHF